The TCR beta chain under discussion was sequenced for a study of cytomegalovirus exposure and HLA in healthy donors. Study context: It was reported in a later analysis that the same platform had been used for the 90 to 150 validation repertoires as for the 666 first-cohort repertoires. Study-wide results and limits: Most TCR sequences were rare, but some public TCRs occurred in many donors. Listed as cytomegalovirus-associated were 150 to 200 TCR beta chains. Specific recognition of CMV antigens was confirmed in vitro for three chains (all CMV-associated).

This clone appeared once. Its antigen remains unidentified. Libraries were prepared by immunoSEQ multiplex PCR; TCRdb keeps only in-frame clonotypes and omits some of them. The sample has 250,000 to 300,000 clones; roughly 85% are singletons. This CDR3 contains 13 residues. V was cut by 5 bases and J by 5 bases, with 13 bases left in between. Looked up from germline, CDR1 is SGHDN and CDR2 is FVKESK. Source material: PBMCs. This TCR was sampled from a woman aged 18 to 35 in good health and CMV-seronegative. The chain uses TRBV14 and TRBJ2-7; tentatively, D is TRBD1 (6 bases). The chain's CDR3 is CASSYTGSHEQYF. CDR3 sequence (DNA): TGTGCCAGCAGCTATACAGGGTCCCACGAGCAGTACTTC. Using reference TRBV14 and TRBJ2-7 for the parts outside the CDR3, the full variable domain is EAGVTQFPSHSVIEKGQTVTLRCDPISGHDNLYWYRRVMGKEIKFLLHFVKESKQDESGMPNNRFLAERTGGTYSTLKVQPAELEDSGVYFCASSYTGSHEQYFGPGTRLTVT.